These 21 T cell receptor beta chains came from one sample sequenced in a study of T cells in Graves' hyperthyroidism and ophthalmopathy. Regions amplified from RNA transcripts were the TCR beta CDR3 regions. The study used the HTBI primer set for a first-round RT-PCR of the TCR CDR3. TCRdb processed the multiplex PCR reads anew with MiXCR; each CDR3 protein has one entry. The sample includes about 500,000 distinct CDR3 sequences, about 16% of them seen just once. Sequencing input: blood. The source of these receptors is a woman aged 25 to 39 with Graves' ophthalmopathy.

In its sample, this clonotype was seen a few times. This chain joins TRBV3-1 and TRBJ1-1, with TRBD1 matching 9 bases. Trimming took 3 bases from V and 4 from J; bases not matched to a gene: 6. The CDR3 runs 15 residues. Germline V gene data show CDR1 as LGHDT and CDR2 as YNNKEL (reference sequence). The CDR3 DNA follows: TGTGCCAGCAGCCAGAGGGGACAGGGTGGCACTGAAGCTTTCTTT. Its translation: CASSQRGQGGTEAFF.

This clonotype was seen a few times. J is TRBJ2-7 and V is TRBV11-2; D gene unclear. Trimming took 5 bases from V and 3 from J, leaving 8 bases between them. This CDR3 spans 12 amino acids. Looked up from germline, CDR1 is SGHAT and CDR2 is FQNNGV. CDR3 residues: CASSPDHYEQYF. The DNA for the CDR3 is TGTGCCAGCAGCCCCGATCACTACGAGCAGTACTTC.

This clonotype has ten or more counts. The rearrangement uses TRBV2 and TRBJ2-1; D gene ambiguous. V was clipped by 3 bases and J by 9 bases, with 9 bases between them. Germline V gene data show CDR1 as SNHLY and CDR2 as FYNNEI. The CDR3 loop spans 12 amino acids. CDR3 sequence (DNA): TGTGCCAGCAGTGACCCTAGTCCTGAGCAGTTCTTC. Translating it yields CASSDPSPEQFF.

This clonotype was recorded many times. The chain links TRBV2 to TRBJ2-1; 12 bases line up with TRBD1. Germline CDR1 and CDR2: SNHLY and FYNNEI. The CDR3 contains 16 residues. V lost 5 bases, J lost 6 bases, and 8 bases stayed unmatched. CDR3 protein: CASSPGTGGAINEQFF. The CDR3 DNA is TGTGCCAGCAGTCCTGGGACAGGGGGCGCAATCAATGAGCAGTTCTTC.

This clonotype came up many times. The CDR3 region has the DNA TGCAGCGTTGAAGACCTTAGCGGGAGGGCCGTCAATGAGCAGTTCTTC. It is translated as CSVEDLSGRAVNEQFF. The V call is TRBV29-1, the J call TRBJ2-1; 11 bases align to TRBD2. CDR1 and CDR2 from the germline V gene are SQVTM and ANQGSEA. V shed 0 bases, J shed 6 bases, and the junction held 7 bases outside the gene matches. The CDR3 consists of 16 residues.

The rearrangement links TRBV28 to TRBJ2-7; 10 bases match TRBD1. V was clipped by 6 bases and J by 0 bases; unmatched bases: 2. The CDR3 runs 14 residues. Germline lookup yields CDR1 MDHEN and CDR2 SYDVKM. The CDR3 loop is CASRGQGGSYEQYF. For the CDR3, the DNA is TGTGCCAGCAGAGGACAGGGGGGCTCCTACGAGCAGTACTTC.

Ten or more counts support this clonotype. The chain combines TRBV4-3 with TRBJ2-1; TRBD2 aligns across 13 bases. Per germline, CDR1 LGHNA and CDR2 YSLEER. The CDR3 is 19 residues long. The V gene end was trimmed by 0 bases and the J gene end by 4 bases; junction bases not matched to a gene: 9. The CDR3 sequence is CASSQDPLAGGPVYNEQFF. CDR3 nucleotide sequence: TGCGCCAGCAGCCAAGATCCACTAGCGGGAGGGCCGGTATACAATGAGCAGTTCTTC.

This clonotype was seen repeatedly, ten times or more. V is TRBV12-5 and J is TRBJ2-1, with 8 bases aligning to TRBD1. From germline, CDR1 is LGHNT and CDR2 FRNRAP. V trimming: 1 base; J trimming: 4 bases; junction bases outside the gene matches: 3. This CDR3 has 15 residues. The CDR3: CASGLARGRYNEQFF. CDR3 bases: TGTGCTAGTGGTTTGGCCAGGGGGCGATACAATGAGCAGTTCTTC.

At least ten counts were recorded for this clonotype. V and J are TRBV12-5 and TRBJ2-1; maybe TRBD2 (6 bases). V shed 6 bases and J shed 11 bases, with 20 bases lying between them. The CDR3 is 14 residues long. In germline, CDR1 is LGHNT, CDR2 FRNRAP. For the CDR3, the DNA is TGTGCTAGTGGCTCAGGACTAATTGGTCAAAAGCAGTTCTTC. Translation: CASGSGLIGQKQFF.

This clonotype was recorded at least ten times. The CDR3 DNA follows: TGTGCCAGCAGTTCCACTCTCGGGCAGGCGGCAGATACGCAGTATTTT. Amino acid sequence: CASSSTLGQAADTQYF. The gene calls are TRBV28 and TRBJ2-3; D unclear. CDR3 length: 16 residues. Looked up from germline, CDR1 is MDHEN and CDR2 is SYDVKM. Trimming took off 4 bases at V and 4 bases at J, with 18 bases between the two ends.

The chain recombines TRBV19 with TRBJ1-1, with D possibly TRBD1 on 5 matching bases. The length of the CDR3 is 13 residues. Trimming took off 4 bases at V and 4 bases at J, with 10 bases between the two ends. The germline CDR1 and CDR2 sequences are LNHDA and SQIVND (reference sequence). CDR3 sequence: CASSNYGGTEAFF. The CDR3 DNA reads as TGTGCCAGTAGTAATTATGGGGGCACTGAAGCTTTCTTT.

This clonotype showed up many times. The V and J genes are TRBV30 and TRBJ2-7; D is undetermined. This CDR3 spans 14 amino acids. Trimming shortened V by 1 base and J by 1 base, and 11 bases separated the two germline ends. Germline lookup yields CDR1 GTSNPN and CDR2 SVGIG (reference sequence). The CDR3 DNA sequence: TGTGCCTGGAGTGGGTTTGATGGTTCCTACGAGCAGTACTTC. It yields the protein CAWSGFDGSYEQYF.

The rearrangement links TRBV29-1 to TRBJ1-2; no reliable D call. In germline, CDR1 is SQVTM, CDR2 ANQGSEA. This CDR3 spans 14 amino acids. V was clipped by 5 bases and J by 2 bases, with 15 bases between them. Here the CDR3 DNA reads TGCAGCGTTTCTCATCCCGAGCTAAACTATGGCTACACCTTC. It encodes CSVSHPELNYGYTF.

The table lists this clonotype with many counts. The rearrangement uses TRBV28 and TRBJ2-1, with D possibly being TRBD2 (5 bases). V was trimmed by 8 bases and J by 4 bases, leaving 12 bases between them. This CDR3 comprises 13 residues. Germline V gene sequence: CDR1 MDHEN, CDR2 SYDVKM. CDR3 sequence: CASRARRYNEQFF. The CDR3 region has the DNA TGTGCCAGCCGGGCCCGGAGGTACAATGAGCAGTTCTTC.

CDR3 sequence: CASSPGGGTSTDTQYF. The CDR3 nucleotides read TGTGCCAGCAGCCCCGGCGGGGGGACTAGCACAGATACGCAGTATTTT. The chain recombines TRBV13 with TRBJ2-3, with TRBD2 matching over 8 bases. J lost 0 bases, V lost 5 bases, and 7 bases had no gene match. CDR1 and CDR2 from the germline V gene are PRHDT and FYEKMQ (reference sequence). The CDR3 contains 16 residues.

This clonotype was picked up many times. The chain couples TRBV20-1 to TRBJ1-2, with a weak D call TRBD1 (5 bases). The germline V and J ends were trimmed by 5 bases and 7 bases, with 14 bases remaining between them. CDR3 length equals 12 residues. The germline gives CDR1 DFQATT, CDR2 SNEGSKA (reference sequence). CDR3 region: CSAGDLGGGYTF. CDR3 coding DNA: TGCAGTGCTGGGGACCTAGGTGGTGGCTACACCTTC.

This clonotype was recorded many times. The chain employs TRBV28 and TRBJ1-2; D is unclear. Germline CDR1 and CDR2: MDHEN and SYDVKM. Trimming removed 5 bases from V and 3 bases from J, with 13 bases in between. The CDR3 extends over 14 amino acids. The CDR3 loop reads CASSARRFHYGYTF. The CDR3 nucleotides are TGTGCCAGCAGTGCTCGCCGATTTCACTATGGCTACACCTTC.

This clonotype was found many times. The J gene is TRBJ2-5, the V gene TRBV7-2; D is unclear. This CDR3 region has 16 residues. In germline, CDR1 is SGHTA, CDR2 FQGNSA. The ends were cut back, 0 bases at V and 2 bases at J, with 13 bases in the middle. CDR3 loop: CASSLAASSLQETQYF. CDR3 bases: TGTGCCAGCAGCTTAGCGGCATCCTCCTTACAAGAGACCCAGTACTTC.

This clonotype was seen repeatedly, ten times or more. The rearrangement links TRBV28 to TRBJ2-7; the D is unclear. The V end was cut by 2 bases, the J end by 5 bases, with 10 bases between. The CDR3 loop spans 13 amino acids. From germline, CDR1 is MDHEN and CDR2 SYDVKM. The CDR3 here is CASSLTYWDEQYF. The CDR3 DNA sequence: TGTGCCAGCAGTTTAACTTATTGGGACGAGCAGTACTTC.

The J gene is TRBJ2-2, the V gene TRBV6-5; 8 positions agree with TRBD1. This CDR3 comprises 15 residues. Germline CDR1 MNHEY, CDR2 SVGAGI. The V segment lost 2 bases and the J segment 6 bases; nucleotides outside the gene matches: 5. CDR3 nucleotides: TGTGCCAGCAGTTACCCGGGACAGGCCCCCGGGGAGCTGTTTTTT. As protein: CASSYPGQAPGELFF.

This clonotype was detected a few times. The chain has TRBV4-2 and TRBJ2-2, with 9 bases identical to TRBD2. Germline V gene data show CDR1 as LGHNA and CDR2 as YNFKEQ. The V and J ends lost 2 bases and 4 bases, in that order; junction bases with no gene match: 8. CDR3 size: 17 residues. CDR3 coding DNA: TGTGCCAGCAGCCAAATCTTAGCGGGAGCGACCACCGGGGAGCTGTTTTTT. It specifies CASSQILAGATTGELFF.